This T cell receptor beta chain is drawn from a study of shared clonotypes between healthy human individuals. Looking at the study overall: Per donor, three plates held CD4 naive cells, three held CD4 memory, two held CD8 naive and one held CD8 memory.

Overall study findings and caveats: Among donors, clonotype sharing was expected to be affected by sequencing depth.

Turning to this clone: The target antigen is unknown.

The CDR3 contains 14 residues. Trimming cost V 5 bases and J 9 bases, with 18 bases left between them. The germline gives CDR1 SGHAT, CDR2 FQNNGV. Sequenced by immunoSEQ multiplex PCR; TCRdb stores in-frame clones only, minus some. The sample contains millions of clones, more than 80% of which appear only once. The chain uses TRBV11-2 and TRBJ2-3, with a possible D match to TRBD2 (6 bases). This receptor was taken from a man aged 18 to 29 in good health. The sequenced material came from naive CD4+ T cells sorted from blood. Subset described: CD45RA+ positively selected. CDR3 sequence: CASSPPGLRDTQYF. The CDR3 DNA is TGTGCCAGCAGCCCGCCGGGACTGAGGGACACGCAGTATTTT.